The 9 T cell receptor beta chains below come from one sample, sequenced in a study of CD8+ T cells in alopecia areata. Treatment specified: oral pan-JAK inhibitor, 5-10 mg twice daily. Sequencing templates came from extracted RNA that was reverse transcribed into cDNA. Profiled with immunoSEQ multiplex PCR; TCRdb holds only in-frame clones, not every one. The repertoire has more than 100,000 clones, 53% of them found once; the top ten carry approximately 0.5%. The sequencing used CD4+ T cells sorted from blood, collected at week 4, from a patient treated with tofacitinib. The source of these receptors is a human donor with alopecia areata.

A word on this clone: In the same sample, other DNA sequences code for this CDR3. This rearrangement joins TRBV30 to TRBJ2-7; possible D gene TRBD1, 6 bases. CDR1 is GTSNPN, CDR2 SVGIG, per germline (reference sequence). Deletions cut 3 bases from V and 0 bases from J, with 6 bases between. The CDR3 has 12 amino acids. The CDR3 region has the DNA TGTGCCTGGAGCAGGGGCTCCTACGAGCAGTACTTC. Translated, it gives CAWSRGSYEQYF.

Here the CDR3 DNA reads TGTGCCAGCAGCCGTCAGATATTAGCCAAAAACATTCAGTACTTC. Translation: CASSRQILAKNIQYF. The chain joins TRBV28 to TRBJ2-4, with D unresolved. V was cut by 6 bases and J by 0 bases, with 12 bases left in between. The germline V gene encodes CDR1 MDHEN and CDR2 SYDVKM. There are 15 residues in the CDR3.

The chain is built from TRBV19 and TRBJ1-5; TRBD1 agrees at 9 bases. After removal of 5 bases from V and 4 bases from J, the junction contained 6 bases not matched to a gene. The CDR3 has 15 amino acids. The germline V gene encodes CDR1 LNHDA and CDR2 SQIVND (reference sequence). CDR3 bases: TGTGCCAGTAGTCAAGCGGACAGGGGTAATCAGCCCCAGCATTTT. This translates into CASSQADRGNQPQHF.

This chain joins TRBV11-2 and TRBJ2-2; TRBD2 matches 12 bases. Trimming took 3 bases from V and 10 from J; bases not matched to a gene: 9. The germline CDR1 and CDR2 sequences are SGHAT and FQNNGV. This CDR3 region has 16 residues. The CDR3 DNA reads TGTGCCAGCAGCTTTGGCCTAGCGGGAGGGGCGGTGGAGCTGTTTTTT. Amino acid sequence: CASSFGLAGGAVELFF.

This clone appeared a single time. DNA of the CDR3: TGTGCCAGCAGTCGACTAGATGGTGAGCAGTTCTTC. Its protein is CASSRLDGEQFF. This sequence joins TRBV6-5 and TRBJ2-1; D might be TRBD2 (6 bases). V was trimmed by 5 bases and J by 9 bases, leaving 11 bases between them. Germline assignment: CDR1 MNHEY and CDR2 SVGAGI. This CDR3 spans 12 amino acids.

This clone came up a few times. This chain connects TRBV29-1 to TRBJ1-3, with D possibly being TRBD1 (6 bases). The V end was cut by 6 bases, the J end by 3 bases, with 15 bases between. CDR3 length: 14 residues. CDR1 SQVTM and CDR2 ANQGSEA come from the germline V gene. The CDR3 loop is CSVKTGSGGNTIYF. CDR3 bases: TGCAGCGTCAAGACAGGCTCAGGTGGAAACACCATATATTTT.

This clone has a handful of counts. V usage is TRBV2 and J usage is TRBJ1-2, with D possibly being TRBD1 (6 bases). From germline, CDR1 is SNHLY and CDR2 FYNNEI. The CDR3 is 14 amino acids. Between the trimmed V and J ends, which lost 3 bases and 0 bases, there was a span of 8 bases. The CDR3 spells CASSEWTANYGYTF. DNA for the CDR3: TGTGCCAGCAGTGAGTGGACAGCTAACTATGGCTACACCTTC.

In this sample, this clone turned up a few times. The chain has TRBV19 and TRBJ1-2; the D is unclear. Trimming pared 4 bases from V and 4 bases from J, leaving 16 bases between. This CDR3 comprises 15 residues. From germline, CDR1 is LNHDA and CDR2 SQIVND (reference sequence). The CDR3 sequence is CASSNLGVGSYGYTF. The CDR3 DNA sequence: TGTGCCAGTAGTAATCTCGGGGTAGGAAGCTATGGCTACACCTTC. Full variable domain (rest looked up from reference TRBV19 and TRBJ1-2): DGGITQSPKYLFRKEGQNVTLSCEQNLNHDAMYWYRQDPGQGLRLIYYSQIVNDFQKGDIAEGYSVSREKKESFPLTVTSAQKNPTAFYLCASSNLGVGSYGYTFGSGTRLTVV.

This clone was picked up a small number of times. The chain recombines TRBV29-1 with TRBJ2-3, with 15 bases matching TRBD2. The CDR3 loop spans 16 amino acids. Germline CDR1 SQVTM, CDR2 ANQGSEA. J lost 4 bases, V lost 3 bases, and 5 bases had no gene match. The CDR3 DNA reads TGCAGCGTTGAGGGACTAGCGGGGGGAACCCCAGATACGCAGTATTTT. This encodes CSVEGLAGGTPDTQYF.